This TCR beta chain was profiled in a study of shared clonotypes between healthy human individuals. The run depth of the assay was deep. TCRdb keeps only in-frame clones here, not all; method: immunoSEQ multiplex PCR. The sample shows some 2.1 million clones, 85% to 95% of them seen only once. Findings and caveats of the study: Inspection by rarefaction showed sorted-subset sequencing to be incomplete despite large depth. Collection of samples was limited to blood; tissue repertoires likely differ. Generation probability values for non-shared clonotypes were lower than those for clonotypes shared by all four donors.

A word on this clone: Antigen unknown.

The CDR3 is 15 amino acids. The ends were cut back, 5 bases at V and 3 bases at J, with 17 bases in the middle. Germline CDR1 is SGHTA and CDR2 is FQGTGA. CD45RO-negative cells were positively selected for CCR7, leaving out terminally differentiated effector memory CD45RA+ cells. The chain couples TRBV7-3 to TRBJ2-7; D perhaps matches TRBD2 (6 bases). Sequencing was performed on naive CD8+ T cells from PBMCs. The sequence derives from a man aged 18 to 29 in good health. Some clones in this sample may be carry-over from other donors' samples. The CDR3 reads CASSPTAGQIYEQYF. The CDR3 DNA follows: TGTGCCAGCAGCCCAACGGCGGGGCAGATCTACGAGCAGTACTTC.